The 18 T cell receptor beta chains presented below share a single source sample, sequenced in a study of cytomegalovirus exposure and HLA in healthy donors. The PCR had 60 Vbeta and 13 Jbeta primers. Generated by immunoSEQ multiplex PCR, the TCRdb table keeps only in-frame clones and is missing some. This sample yields 150,000 to 200,000 clones, of which 65% to 80% are seen a single time; about 3.1% belongs to the top ten. The sample taken for sequencing was PBMCs. Source of these receptors: a male donor in good health and CMV-seronegative.

This clone was seen a handful of times. The chain links TRBV2 to TRBJ2-5; a possible D gene is TRBD2 (6 bases). The CDR3 has 15 residues. V was cut by 6 bases and J by 5 bases, with 19 bases left in between. Per germline, CDR1 SNHLY and CDR2 FYNNEI. The CDR3 bases are TGTGCCAGCAGCCATGGGACGGGGGTGGTTGAGACCCAGTACTTC. Its protein is CASSHGTGVVETQYF.

The genes are TRBV6-6 and TRBJ2-7; 7 bases map to TRBD2. Germline CDR1 and CDR2: MNHNY and SVGAGI (reference sequence). The CDR3 runs 15 residues. The trim removed 6 bases at V and 2 bases at J, leaving 10 bases unmatched. In DNA, the CDR3 is TGTGCCAGCAGCTCTCAGGGCGGGGGTCCCTACGAGCAGTACTTC. It encodes CASSSQGGGPYEQYF.

This chain connects TRBV4-1 to TRBJ2-3; 13 bases are a match to TRBD2. CDR1 is MGHRA and CDR2 is YSYEKL in the germline V gene. V shed 3 bases and J 1 base; nucleotides not matched to a gene: 16. The CDR3 spans 21 residues. The CDR3 nucleotides are TGCGCCAGCAGCCAGTATCCACTTGGGACTAGCGGGGAAGGGGGCACAGATACGCAGTATTTT. It codes for CASSQYPLGTSGEGGTDTQYF.

A few counts support this clone. CDR3 nucleotides: TGTGCCAGCAGTGAAAGCCCCCAAGAGACCCAGTACTTC. Its protein is CASSESPQETQYF. The V call is TRBV2, the J call TRBJ2-5; unclear D gene. The CDR3 totals 13 residues. Trimming removed 2 bases at V and 1 base at J, with 5 bases between. Germline V gene lookup returns CDR1 SNHLY and CDR2 FYNNEI.

The V call is TRBV18, the J call TRBJ2-6, with a tentative D call TRBD2 (6 bases). CDR3 size: 18 residues. V lost 11 bases and J 0 bases, leaving 23 bases between the germline ends. From germline, CDR1 is KGHSH and CDR2 LQKENI. The CDR3 loop is CAQLKLERANSGANVLTF. The CDR3 DNA is TGTGCCCAGCTCAAATTGGAGCGGGCCAACTCTGGGGCCAACGTCCTGACTTTC.

The chain joins TRBV6-5 to TRBJ2-7, with 7 nucleotides matching TRBD1. The CDR3 length is 15 residues. V trimming: 7 bases; J trimming: 7 bases; junction bases outside the gene matches: 16. Germline lookup yields CDR1 MNHEY and CDR2 SVGAGI. As DNA, the CDR3 is TGTGCCAGCATAAAGGACAGGACCCGTCCTGGAGAGCAGTACTTC. It codes for CASIKDRTRPGEQYF.

This clone was detected a few times. This chain links TRBV11-2 with TRBJ2-3, with 8 bases identical to TRBD2. Germline CDR1 and CDR2: SGHAT and FQNNGV. The length of the CDR3 is 16 residues. V gave up 5 bases and J gave up 2 bases; unmatched junction bases: 9. The CDR3 loop is CASSPRGSGNTDTQYF. DNA of the CDR3: TGTGCCAGCAGCCCCCGAGGTAGCGGGAACACAGATACGCAGTATTTT.

The CDR3 protein is CASSRNTGTDQPQHF. The CDR3 DNA sequence: TGTGCCAGCAGTCGAAATACAGGGACAGATCAGCCCCAGCATTTT. The chain joins TRBV7-2 to TRBJ1-5; 7 nucleotides line up with TRBD1. J lost 5 bases, V lost 6 bases, and 10 bases had no gene match. In germline, CDR1 is SGHTA, CDR2 FQGNSA. The length of the CDR3 is 15 residues.

The chain has TRBV5-1 and TRBJ2-3, with D hard to call. Per the germline V gene, CDR1 is SGHRS and CDR2 is YFSETQ. CDR3 length equals 15 residues. The V and J ends lost 3 bases and 0 bases respectively, with 11 bases between them. The CDR3: CASSSRFDSTDTQYF. CDR3 nucleotide sequence: TGCGCCAGCAGCTCGCGATTTGATAGCACAGATACGCAGTATTTT.

The V call is TRBV7-6, the J call TRBJ2-6, with TRBD2 as a possible D gene (6 bases). CDR1 and CDR2 from the germline V gene are SGHVS and FNYEAQ. This CDR3 is 17 amino acids long. V was cut by 5 bases and J by 2 bases, with 16 bases left in between. The CDR3 loop reads CASSPSWRGPGANVLTF. The CDR3 DNA follows: TGTGCCAGCAGCCCCAGTTGGCGGGGTCCTGGGGCCAACGTCCTGACTTTC.

The genes are TRBV6-5 and TRBJ1-2; D is possibly TRBD1 (5 bases). This CDR3 is built from 13 residues. V shed 4 bases and J shed 7 bases, with 13 bases lying between them. Germline CDR1 is MNHEY and CDR2 is SVGAGI. The CDR3 nucleotides read TGTGCCAGCAGTTTAGGACGGGGGATTGGCTACACCTTC. Residues: CASSLGRGIGYTF.

This clone turned up a few times. The V and J genes are TRBV7-9 and TRBJ2-7; no clear D. The germline CDR1 and CDR2 sequences are SEHNR and FQNEAQ (reference sequence). Trimming removed 3 bases from V and 3 bases from J, with 3 bases in between. The CDR3 contains 11 residues. The CDR3 DNA is TGTGCCAGCAGCTTTAGCTACGAGCAGTACTTC. Translated: CASSFSYEQYF.

V and J are TRBV7-8 and TRBJ2-5; 8 bases align to TRBD1. The better agreement between TRBJ2-7 and the DNA end casts doubt on the J call. The CDR3 length is 15 residues. Germline V gene data show CDR1 as SGHVS and CDR2 as FQNEAQ. CDR3 sequence: CASSFPGGFNYEQYF. The CDR3 region has the DNA TGTGCCAGCAGCTTCCCAGGGGGCTTTAATTACGAGCAGTACTTC.

CDR3 amino acids: CSEGQGSDTQYF. DNA for the CDR3: TGCAGCGAGGGACAGGGCTCAGATACGCAGTATTTT. The chain couples TRBV29-1 to TRBJ2-3; 9 bases align to TRBD1. J lost 4 bases, V lost 7 bases, and 3 bases had no gene match. Germline CDR1 SQVTM, CDR2 ANQGSEA. This CDR3 spans 12 amino acids.

This chain connects TRBV2 to TRBJ1-4; TRBD1 agrees at 11 bases. This CDR3 region has 15 residues. Trimming removed 7 bases from V and 7 bases from J; junction bases left unmatched: 8. Per the germline V gene, CDR1 is SNHLY and CDR2 is FYNNEI. This CDR3 is CASNQKGTGGEKLFF. In DNA form, the CDR3 reads TGTGCCAGCAATCAGAAAGGGACAGGGGGTGAAAAACTGTTTTTT. Based on the CDR3 plus reference TRBV2 and TRBJ1-4, the full variable domain is EPEVTQTPSHQVTQMGQEVILRCVPISNHLYFYWYRQILGQKVEFLVSFYNNEISEKSEIFDDQFSVERPDGSNFTLKIRSTKLEDSAMYFCASNQKGTGGEKLFFGSGTQLSVL.

The V gene is TRBV27, the J gene TRBJ2-3; tentatively, D is TRBD2 (5 bases). The germline V and J ends were trimmed by 3 bases and 2 bases, with 9 bases remaining between them. This CDR3 is 14 amino acids long. The germline CDR1 and CDR2 sequences are MNHEY and SMNVEV (reference sequence). The CDR3 DNA reads TGTGCCAGCAGTTTGTCAGCGGCCACAGATACGCAGTATTTT. Protein sequence: CASSLSAATDTQYF.

The chain has TRBV7-9 and TRBJ1-1; tentatively, D is TRBD1 (5 bases). V dropped 5 bases and J dropped 5 bases, with 12 bases sitting between them. Germline V gene sequence: CDR1 SEHNR, CDR2 FQNEAQ (reference sequence). CDR3 length: 13 amino acids. Written as DNA, the CDR3 is TGTGCCAGCAGCCCCGACAGATGGACTGAAGCTTTCTTT. It translates to CASSPDRWTEAFF.

This clone came up a few times. CDR3 DNA sequence: TGTGCCAGAAGCTTTATTGACTTC. It specifies CARSFIDF. This sequence joins TRBV7-5 and TRBJ2-7; the table's D call, TRBD2, was not checked against the DNA. TRBV7-5 is a recognized pseudogene. The CDR3 length is 8 residues.